This T cell receptor (beta chain) comes out of a study of blood T cell repertoires in COVID-19. Study details: Samples taken during acute and convalescent COVID-19 were collected in the United States, Italy and Spain.

Either two negative PCRs, clearance, or symptom resolution qualified Cohort 3 donors as recovered. The V gene end was trimmed by 1 base and the J gene end by 0 bases; junction bases not matched to a gene: 8. From germline, CDR1 is LGHNA and CDR2 YSLEER. There are 18 residues in the CDR3. Original processing notes: Amplified reference gene primers provided the basis for estimating nucleated cell counts. Profiled with immunoSEQ multiplex PCR; TCRdb holds only in-frame clones, not every one. V and J calls and clone size are as listed in that table; D and trimming were resolved from the DNA. The sample yields about 150,000 clones, 80% to 90% seen once.

Sequencing was carried out using PBMCs or T cells enriched from blood (not recorded which). The gene calls are TRBV4-3 and TRBJ2-2, with 7 nucleotides matching TRBD1. The receptor was isolated from a man aged 50-60 years who had recovered from COVID-19. CDR3 sequence: CASSQVPRGGANTGELFF. CDR3 DNA sequence: TGCGCCAGCAGCCAAGTCCCTAGAGGGGGCGCGAACACCGGGGAGCTGTTTTTT.